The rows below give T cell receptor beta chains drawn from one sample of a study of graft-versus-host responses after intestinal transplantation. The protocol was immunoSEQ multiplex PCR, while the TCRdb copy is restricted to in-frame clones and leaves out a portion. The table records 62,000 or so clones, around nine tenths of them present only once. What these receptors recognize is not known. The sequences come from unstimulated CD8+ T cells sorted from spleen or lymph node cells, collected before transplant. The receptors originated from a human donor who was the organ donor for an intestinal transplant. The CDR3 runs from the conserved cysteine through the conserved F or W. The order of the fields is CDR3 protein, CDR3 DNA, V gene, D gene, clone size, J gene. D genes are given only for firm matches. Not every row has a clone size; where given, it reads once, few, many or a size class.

CDR3aa: CASSYSFDSTNTEAFF
CDR3nt: TGTGCCAGCAGTTACTCCTTCGACAGTACTAACACTGAAGCTTTCTTT
v_gene: TRBV6-5
d_gene: NA
abundance: NA
j_gene: TRBJ1-1

CDR3aa: CASSILAHSYNEQFF
CDR3nt: TGTGCCAGTAGTATTCTGGCACACTCCTACAATGAGCAGTTCTTC
v_gene: TRBV19
d_gene: NA
abundance: NA
j_gene: TRBJ2-1

CDR3aa: CASRSIESYTGELFF
CDR3nt: TGTGCCAGCAGGTCCATAGAGAGTTACACCGGGGAGCTGTTTTTT
v_gene: TRBV28
d_gene: NA
abundance: NA
j_gene: TRBJ2-2

CDR3aa: CASSIFLDPSYGYTF
CDR3nt: TGTGCCAGTAGTATCTTCCTCGATCCCAGCTATGGCTACACCTTC
v_gene: TRBV19
d_gene: NA
abundance: NA
j_gene: TRBJ1-2

CDR3aa: CASSLWAGGDGYTF
CDR3nt: TGCGCCAGCAGCTTGTGGGCAGGGGGCGATGGCTACACCTTC
v_gene: TRBV5-1
d_gene: TRBD1
abundance: NA
j_gene: TRBJ1-2

CDR3aa: CASSSPDSSRSEKLFF
CDR3nt: TGTGCCAGCAGCTCTCCGGACAGTTCTCGGTCGGAAAAACTGTTTTTT
v_gene: TRBV2
d_gene: NA
abundance: few
j_gene: TRBJ1-4

CDR3aa: CASSQDRGFGELFF
CDR3nt: TGCGCCAGCAGCCAAGATAGGGGGTTCGGGGAGCTGTTTTTT
v_gene: TRBV4-3
d_gene: NA
abundance: once
j_gene: TRBJ2-2

CDR3aa: CASSLRKSRDSNNEQFF
CDR3nt: TGTGCCAGCAGCTTAAGGAAGTCGCGGGACTCCAACAATGAGCAGTTCTTC
v_gene: TRBV11-2
d_gene: NA
abundance: once
j_gene: TRBJ2-1

CDR3aa: CASSQSAPGGHRAPLHF
CDR3nt: TGTGCCAGCAGCCAAAGCGCGCCGGGGGGCCATAGGGCACCCCTCCACTTT
v_gene: TRBV14
d_gene: NA
abundance: once
j_gene: TRBJ1-6

CDR3aa: CASSAAKGGQLYGYTF
CDR3nt: TGTGCCAGCAGCGCAGCAAAGGGGGGACAGCTGTATGGCTACACCTTC
v_gene: TRBV9
d_gene: TRBD1
abundance: NA
j_gene: TRBJ1-2

CDR3aa: CAGLSGGDTEAFF
CDR3nt: TGTGCCGGGTTGAGCGGGGGGGACACTGAAGCTTTCTTT
v_gene: TRBV7-9
d_gene: NA
abundance: NA
j_gene: TRBJ1-1

CDR3aa: CASSVSGTGLEQYF
CDR3nt: TGTGCCAGCAGCGTGTCCGGGACAGGGCTCGAGCAGTACTTC
v_gene: TRBV7-9
d_gene: TRBD1
abundance: NA
j_gene: TRBJ2-7

CDR3aa: CSDRDQETQYF
CDR3nt: TGCAGCGACAGAGACCAAGAGACCCAGTACTTC
v_gene: TRBV29-1
d_gene: NA
abundance: NA
j_gene: TRBJ2-5

CDR3aa: CASSYPDRVGQPQHF
CDR3nt: TGTGCCAGCAGTTACCCCGACAGGGTTGGGCAGCCCCAGCATTTT
v_gene: TRBV6-6
d_gene: TRBD1
abundance: NA
j_gene: TRBJ1-5

CDR3aa: CSGGYASSYNEQFF
CDR3nt: TGCAGCGGAGGGTACGCGAGCTCCTACAATGAGCAGTTCTTC
v_gene: TRBV29-1
d_gene: NA
abundance: NA
j_gene: TRBJ2-1

CDR3aa: CASSPPLAGGPLTDTQYF
CDR3nt: TGTGCCAGCAGCCCCCCCCTAGCGGGAGGGCCCCTCACAGATACGCAGTATTTT
v_gene: TRBV4-2
d_gene: TRBD2
abundance: NA
j_gene: TRBJ2-3

CDR3aa: CATLPPTGGTEAFF
CDR3nt: TGTGCCACCTTACCACCAACAGGGGGCACTGAAGCTTTCTTT
v_gene: TRBV28
d_gene: TRBD1
abundance: few
j_gene: TRBJ1-1

CDR3aa: CASSPFKGLSYNEQFF
CDR3nt: TGTGCCAGCAGCCCCTTCAAGGGACTCTCCTACAATGAGCAGTTCTTC
v_gene: TRBV11-2
d_gene: NA
abundance: NA
j_gene: TRBJ2-1

CDR3aa: CASSTGGSMAFF
CDR3nt: TGTGCCAGCAGTACAGGGGGCAGTATGGCTTTCTTT
v_gene: TRBV6-1
d_gene: TRBD1
abundance: NA
j_gene: TRBJ1-1

CDR3aa: CASSEGGAEPQHF
CDR3nt: TGTGCCAGCAGTGAGGGAGGGGCAGAGCCCCAGCATTTT
v_gene: TRBV2
d_gene: NA
abundance: NA
j_gene: TRBJ1-5

CDR3aa: CASSVRLGGANTGELFF
CDR3nt: TGTGCCAGCAGTGTCCGGTTAGGGGGCGCGAACACCGGGGAGCTGTTTTTT
v_gene: TRBV2
d_gene: TRBD1
abundance: NA
j_gene: TRBJ2-2

CDR3aa: CASSFTSGRGDEQYF
CDR3nt: TGTGCCAGCAGCTTTACTAGCGGGAGGGGCGACGAGCAGTACTTC
v_gene: TRBV7-2
d_gene: TRBD2
abundance: NA
j_gene: TRBJ2-7

CDR3aa: CASSFQSGQSYEQYF
CDR3nt: TGTGCCAGCAGCTTCCAATCGGGACAGAGCTACGAGCAGTACTTC
v_gene: TRBV9
d_gene: TRBD1
abundance: NA
j_gene: TRBJ2-7

CDR3aa: CASSYRPDAGATIYF
CDR3nt: TGTGCCAGCAGTTACCGTCCCGACGCAGGCGCCACCATATATTTT
v_gene: TRBV6-5
d_gene: NA
abundance: NA
j_gene: TRBJ1-3

CDR3aa: CASSYLAHPEGYTF
CDR3nt: TGTGCCAGCAGTTACTTGGCCCATCCGGAGGGCTACACCTTC
v_gene: TRBV6-5
d_gene: NA
abundance: few
j_gene: TRBJ1-2

CDR3aa: CASSDGQGSEKLFF
CDR3nt: TGTGCCAGCAGTGACGGACAGGGCAGCGAAAAACTGTTTTTT
v_gene: TRBV6-1
d_gene: TRBD1
abundance: few
j_gene: TRBJ1-4

CDR3aa: CASSRDRGGGTNEKLFF
CDR3nt: TGTGCCAGCAGTCGGGACAGGGGAGGAGGAACTAATGAAAAACTGTTTTTT
v_gene: TRBV27
d_gene: TRBD1
abundance: NA
j_gene: TRBJ1-4

CDR3aa: CAGNLAGVQDTQYF
CDR3nt: TGTGCCGGAAACCTAGCGGGAGTACAAGATACGCAGTATTTT
v_gene: TRBV30
d_gene: TRBD2
abundance: NA
j_gene: TRBJ2-3

CDR3aa: CASSPSFRTSGLTYEQYF
CDR3nt: TGTGCCAGCTCACCAAGTTTCAGGACTAGCGGGTTAACCTACGAGCAGTACTTC
v_gene: TRBV18
d_gene: TRBD2
abundance: once
j_gene: TRBJ2-7

CDR3aa: CASSWRLSSYNEQFF
CDR3nt: TGTGCCAGCAGTTGGCGGCTTAGCTCCTACAATGAGCAGTTCTTC
v_gene: TRBV2
d_gene: NA
abundance: NA
j_gene: TRBJ2-1

CDR3aa: CASSQGTSSSTDTQYF
CDR3nt: TGCGCCAGCAGCCAAGGGACATCGTCAAGCACAGATACGCAGTATTTT
v_gene: TRBV4-3
d_gene: NA
abundance: NA
j_gene: TRBJ2-3

CDR3aa: CASSLVSGRGRETQYF
CDR3nt: TGTGCCAGCAGCTTAGTTAGCGGGAGGGGTAGAGAGACCCAGTACTTC
v_gene: TRBV7-2
d_gene: TRBD2
abundance: NA
j_gene: TRBJ2-5

CDR3aa: CASSLGALSSYEQYF
CDR3nt: TGTGCCAGCAGCTTGGGGGCCCTTAGCTCCTACGAGCAGTACTTC
v_gene: TRBV5-6
d_gene: NA
abundance: NA
j_gene: TRBJ2-7

CDR3aa: CASSLSLASSQWGVPNEKLFF
CDR3nt: TGTGCCAGCAGTTTATCGCTGGCCTCTTCGCAATGGGGGGTACCTAATGAAAAACTGTTTTTT
v_gene: TRBV28
d_gene: NA
abundance: NA
j_gene: TRBJ1-4

CDR3aa: CASSVGRENTEAFF
CDR3nt: TGTGCCAGCAGCGTCGGACGGGAGAACACTGAAGCTTTCTTT
v_gene: TRBV9
d_gene: NA
abundance: NA
j_gene: TRBJ1-1